These 23 T cell receptor beta chains share one sample of origin, sequenced in a study of blood T cell repertoires in COVID-19. Using immunoSEQ multiplex PCR, the repertoire was profiled, and TCRdb retains in-frame clones only, with some absent. The sample gives 200,000 to 250,000 clones, 88% of which show up once; approximately 1.5% is in the top ten. The sample taken for sequencing was peripheral blood. All receptors come from a man between 18 and 29 years old with active or convalescent COVID-19.

This sequence joins TRBV19 and TRBJ2-2; 8 bases agree with TRBD1. The CDR3 extends over 15 amino acids. The V and J ends lost 6 bases and 0 bases, in that order; junction bases with no gene match: 3. In germline, CDR1 is LNHDA, CDR2 SQIVND (reference sequence). The CDR3 reads CASRLDRANTGELFF. CDR3 DNA sequence: TGTGCCAGTAGGTTGGACAGGGCGAACACCGGGGAGCTGTTTTTT.

This chain joins TRBV6-2 or TRBV6-3 and TRBJ1-2; D not certain. CDR3 size: 14 residues. Trimming took off 0 bases at V and 2 bases at J, with 7 bases between the two ends. Germline V gene lookup returns CDR1 MNHEY and CDR2 SVGEGT. The CDR3 region is CASSYSPVNYGYTF. The CDR3 nucleotides read TGTGCCAGCAGTTACTCCCCAGTAAACTATGGCTACACCTTC.

This clone came up once. The genes are TRBV27 and TRBJ1-3; D remains ambiguous. Per germline, CDR1 MNHEY and CDR2 SMNVEV (reference sequence). V dropped 9 bases and J dropped 0 bases, with 9 bases sitting between them. This CDR3 has 13 residues. CDR3 in amino acids: CASMANSGNTIYF. CDR3 coding DNA: TGTGCCAGTATGGCCAACTCTGGAAACACCATATATTTT.

The count of this clone is one. This rearrangement joins TRBV19 to TRBJ2-7; the match to TRBD2 covers 7 bases. With 8 bases clipped from V and 6 bases from J, the junction kept 13 bases outside the gene matches. The CDR3 has 14 amino acids. The germline V gene has CDR1 LNHDA and CDR2 SQIVND (reference sequence). The DNA for the CDR3 is TGTGCCAGTCAGGAGGGAGGGCGACGGGGCGAGCAGTACTTC. The encoded protein is CASQEGGRRGEQYF.

The V gene is TRBV5-1, the J gene TRBJ2-5; possibly TRBD1 for D (5 bases). The CDR3 runs to 17 residues. The V end was cut by 5 bases, the J end by 2 bases, with 22 bases between. Germline V CDR1 and CDR2: SGHRS, YFSETQ. The CDR3: CASSIQYRQPEQETQYF. The DNA of the CDR3 is TGCGCCAGCAGTATACAATACCGACAGCCAGAACAAGAGACCCAGTACTTC.

V is TRBV7-8 and J is TRBJ1-1; D not resolved. The CDR3 is made up of 17 amino acids. The germline V gene encodes CDR1 SGHVS and CDR2 FQNEAQ. The V end lost 5 bases, the J end lost 4 bases, and 23 bases lay between the germline ends. The CDR3 sequence: CASSQDRPLTAGTEAFF. CDR3 in DNA: TGTGCCAGCAGCCAGGACCGTCCTCTCACAGCGGGCACTGAAGCTTTCTTT.

The chain recombines TRBV28 with TRBJ1-2; 7 nucleotides match TRBD1. In germline, CDR1 is MDHEN, CDR2 SYDVKM. This CDR3 contains 13 residues. V dropped 7 bases and J dropped 4; count of bases not matched to a gene: 6. The CDR3 DNA reads as TGTGCCAGCACCCTGACAGGGATCTATGGCTACACCTTC. It codes for CASTLTGIYGYTF.

The chain is built from TRBV9 and TRBJ2-3, with unresolved D. V lost 0 bases to trimming and J lost 1 base, with 9 bases between them. The CDR3 is 15 residues long. The V gene's germline CDR1 is SGDLS and CDR2 YYNGEE. The CDR3 DNA reads as TGTGCCAGCAGCGTAGTTCCCAGCGGCACAGATACGCAGTATTTT. This encodes CASSVVPSGTDTQYF.

The genes are TRBV13 and TRBJ2-7; TRBD2 matches at 8 bases. The CDR3 totals 15 residues. CDR1 is PRHDT, CDR2 FYEKMQ, per germline (reference sequence). J gave up 1 base and V 0 bases, and 2 bases lay outside the gene matches. The CDR3 is CASSLGTSGSYEQYF. In nucleotides, the CDR3 is TGTGCCAGCAGCTTAGGTACTAGCGGTTCCTACGAGCAGTACTTC. Combining the CDR3 with reference TRBV13 and TRBJ2-7 gives the whole variable domain AAGVIQSPRHLIKEKRETATLKCYPIPRHDTVYWYQQGPGQDPQFLISFYEKMQSDKGSIPDRFSAQQFSDYHSELNMSSLELGDSALYFCASSLGTSGSYEQYFGPGTRLTVT.

The rearrangement uses TRBV12-5 and TRBJ2-5; D gene uncertain. The CDR3 is made up of 11 amino acids. CDR1 is LGHNT and CDR2 is FRNRAP in the germline V gene. Trimming pared 6 bases from V and 7 bases from J, leaving 9 bases between. The CDR3 sequence: CASGQVWTQYF. The CDR3 DNA reads as TGTGCTAGTGGGCAGGTTTGGACCCAGTACTTC. Combining the CDR3 with reference TRBV12-5 and TRBJ2-5 gives the whole variable domain DARVTQTPRHKVTEMGQEVTMRCQPILGHNTVFWYRQTMMQGLELLAYFRNRAPLDDSGMPKDRFSAEMPDATLATLKIQPSEPRDSAVYFCASGQVWTQYFGPGTRLLVL.

The chain recombines TRBV28 with TRBJ1-3; the match to TRBD1 covers 12 bases. The CDR3 consists of 18 residues. Trimming took 5 bases from V and 2 from J; bases not matched to a gene: 10. Germline loops: CDR1 MDHEN, CDR2 SYDVKM. In DNA form, the CDR3 reads TGTGCCAGCAGTCACTACCCGGGACAGGGGGCGACTGGAAACACCATATATTTT. This encodes CASSHYPGQGATGNTIYF. Supplemented by reference TRBV28 and TRBJ1-3, the full variable domain reads DVKVTQSSRYLVKRTGEKVFLECVQDMDHENMFWYRQDPGLGLRLIYFSYDVKMKEKGDIPEGYSVSREKKERFSLILESASTNQTSMYLCASSHYPGQGATGNTIYFGEGSWLTVV.

The chain is built from TRBV7-3 and TRBJ2-6; possibly TRBD1 for D (6 bases). The V gene lost 5 bases and the J gene lost 2 bases, with 13 bases spanning the gap. The CDR3 spans 16 residues. Germline CDR1 reads SGHTA; CDR2 reads FQGTGA. The chain's CDR3 is CASSTPRQAGANVLTF. In DNA, the CDR3 is TGTGCCAGCAGCACCCCTAGACAGGCTGGGGCCAACGTCCTGACTTTC.

The sample holds one count of this clone. The V and J genes are TRBV4-3 and TRBJ1-5; D unclear. Germline V gives CDR1 LGHNA, CDR2 YSLEER. The CDR3 totals 13 residues. The V gene lost 0 bases and the J gene lost 7 bases, with 7 bases spanning the gap. The CDR3 DNA follows: TGCGCCAGCAGCCAAGATCGACAACAGCCCCAGCATTTT. It encodes CASSQDRQQPQHF.

The rearrangement links TRBV4-3 to TRBJ1-2, with D maybe TRBD1 (5 bases). The CDR3 length is 17 residues. Trimming cost V 0 bases and J 2 bases, with 16 bases left between them. Germline V gives CDR1 LGHNA, CDR2 YSLEER. CDR3 DNA: TGCGCCAGCAGCCAAGACAGGGCGCCCGGAGTGAACTATGGCTACACCTTC. Translation: CASSQDRAPGVNYGYTF.

The CDR3 sequence: CASSFGQGNTEAFF. The CDR3 coding sequence is TGTGCCAGCAGCTTCGGACAGGGGAACACTGAAGCTTTCTTT. J is TRBJ1-1 and V is TRBV11-2, with TRBD1 matching 8 bases. Germline CDR1 and CDR2: SGHAT and FQNNGV. The length of the CDR3 is 14 residues. The ends lost 3 bases at V and 1 base at J; junction bases unmatched: 1.

CDR3 DNA: TGTGCGGGAGGCGGGAGGGGGGACGAGCAGTACTTC. This sequence encodes CAGGGRGDEQYF. The chain is built from TRBV6-5 and TRBJ2-7, with 9 bases identical to TRBD2. The CDR3 is made up of 12 amino acids. The germline gives CDR1 MNHEY, CDR2 SVGAGI.

This chain joins TRBV6-5 and TRBJ1-5, with unresolved D. The CDR3 has 15 amino acids. V lost 11 bases and J 2 bases, leaving 19 bases between the germline ends. CDR1 and CDR2 (germline): MNHEY, SVGAGI. The CDR3 DNA reads TGTGCCTCCAGCGGCATGGGGAGTGGCAATCAGCCCCAGCATTTT. As protein: CASSGMGSGNQPQHF.

This chain links TRBV7-9 with TRBJ1-1; D is possibly TRBD1 (5 bases). This CDR3 is 15 amino acids long. The V gene's germline CDR1 is SEHNR and CDR2 FQNEAQ (reference sequence). Between the trimmed V and J ends, which lost 3 bases and 4 bases, there was a span of 15 bases. The CDR3 nucleotides read TGTGCCAGCAGCTTCGATAGTCGTGGGGCCACTGAAGCTTTCTTT. Protein product: CASSFDSRGATEAFF.

This chain links TRBV5-4 with TRBJ1-5, with a weak D call TRBD1 (5 bases). V was cut by 0 bases and J by 2 bases, with 9 bases left in between. CDR3 size: 15 residues. Looked up from germline, CDR1 is SGHNT and CDR2 is YYREEE (reference sequence). The CDR3 DNA reads as TGTGCCAGCAGCTTGGGAACAGGTGGCAATCAGCCCCAGCATTTT. It encodes CASSLGTGGNQPQHF. The full variable domain, completed using reference TRBV5-4 and TRBJ1-5, is ETGVTQSPTHLIKTRGQQVTLRCSSQSGHNTVSWYQQALGQGPQFIFQYYREEENGRGNFPPRFSGLQFPNYSSELNVNALELDDSALYLCASSLGTGGNQPQHFGDGTRLSIL.

The chain employs TRBV18 and TRBJ1-2, with 7 bases fitting TRBD1. Germline loops: CDR1 KGHSH, CDR2 LQKENI. The CDR3 runs 13 residues. V lost 5 bases, J lost 3 bases, and 3 bases stayed unmatched. The CDR3 nucleotides are TGTGCCAGCTCATCTGGACAGGACTATGGCTACACCTTC. This gives the protein CASSSGQDYGYTF.

This chain joins TRBV10-3 and TRBJ1-2, with D hard to call. The V end was cut by 3 bases, the J end by 3 bases, with 11 bases between. The CDR3 contains 14 residues. Per the germline V gene, CDR1 is ENHRY and CDR2 is SYGVKD. The chain's CDR3 is CAISEGGFDYGYTF. The CDR3 DNA follows: TGTGCCATCAGTGAAGGAGGGTTCGACTATGGCTACACCTTC.

J is TRBJ2-2 and V is TRBV19, with 10 bases aligning to TRBD1. This CDR3 has 16 amino acids. The V gene's germline CDR1 is LNHDA and CDR2 SQIVND (reference sequence). Losses at the gene ends were 4 bases for V and 7 bases for J; bases not matched to a gene: 9. CDR3 DNA: TGTGCCAGTAGTACGGGGAGGGACAGGGGAGGCGGGGAGCTGTTTTTT. This codes for CASSTGRDRGGGELFF.

This clone occurred once. The chain uses TRBV29-1 and TRBJ2-1; D perhaps matches TRBD2 (5 bases). The CDR3 consists of 14 residues. The V gene's germline CDR1 is SQVTM and CDR2 ANQGSEA. With 6 bases removed from V and 1 base from J, the gap between germline ends came to 13 bases. The CDR3 protein is CSVAKLGSYNEQFF. CDR3 nucleotides: TGCAGCGTGGCAAAACTAGGGTCCTACAATGAGCAGTTCTTC.